Given below is one TCR beta chain in context. Its specificity is unknown. CDR3 size: 15 residues. Germline CDR1 reads SNHLY; CDR2 reads FYNNEI. V lost 4 bases, J lost 5 bases, and 8 bases stayed unmatched. This record belongs to a study of cytomegalovirus exposure and HLA in healthy donors. A multiplex PCR was run with 60 Vbeta primers and 13 Jbeta primers. Some clones are missing from TCRdb's copy, which holds only in-frame ones; the method was immunoSEQ multiplex PCR. This sample has about 97,000 clones, with 65% to 80% found just once. Study-wide results and limits: Diagnosis of cytomegalovirus status made by the classifier reportedly showed high specificity and sensitivity. Presence/absence analyses assumed roughly uniform sequencing depth across donors, which may not hold. Earlier analysis found most TCR beta V segments productive about 87% or about 30% of the time.

The sequence was collected from a middle-aged woman in good health and CMV-seronegative. The chain uses TRBV2 and TRBJ2-3; 8 bases line up with TRBD2. The sequenced material came from PBMCs. CDR3 DNA sequence: TGTGCCAGCAGTGCTTCGGGAGGGCCGGGAGATACGCAGTATTTT. This encodes CASSASGGPGDTQYF.